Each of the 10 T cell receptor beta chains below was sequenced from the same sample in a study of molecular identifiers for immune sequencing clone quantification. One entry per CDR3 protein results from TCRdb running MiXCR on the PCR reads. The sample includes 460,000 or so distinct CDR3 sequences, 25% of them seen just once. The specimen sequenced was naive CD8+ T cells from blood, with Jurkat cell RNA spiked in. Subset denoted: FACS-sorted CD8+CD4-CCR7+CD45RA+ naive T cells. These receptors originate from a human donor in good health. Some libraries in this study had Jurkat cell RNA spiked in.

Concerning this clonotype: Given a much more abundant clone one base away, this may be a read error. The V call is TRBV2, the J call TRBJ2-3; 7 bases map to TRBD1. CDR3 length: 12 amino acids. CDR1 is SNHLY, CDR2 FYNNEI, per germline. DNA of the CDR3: TGTGCGTGCGACAGGGACACAGATACGCAGTATTTT. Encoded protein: CACDRDTDTQYF.

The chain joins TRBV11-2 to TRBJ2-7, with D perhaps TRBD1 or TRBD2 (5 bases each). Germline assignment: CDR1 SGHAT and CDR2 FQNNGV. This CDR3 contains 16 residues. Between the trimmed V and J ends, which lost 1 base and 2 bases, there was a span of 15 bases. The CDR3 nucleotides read TGTGCCAGCAGCTTAGGGGGACCGGGGCTAGCCTACGAGCAGTACTTC. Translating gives CASSLGGPGLAYEQYF.

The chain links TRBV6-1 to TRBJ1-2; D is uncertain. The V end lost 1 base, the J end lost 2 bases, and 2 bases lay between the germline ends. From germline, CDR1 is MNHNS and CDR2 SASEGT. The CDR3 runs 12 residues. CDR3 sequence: CASSEGNYGYTF. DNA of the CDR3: TGTGCCAGCAGTGAAGGGAACTATGGCTACACCTTC.

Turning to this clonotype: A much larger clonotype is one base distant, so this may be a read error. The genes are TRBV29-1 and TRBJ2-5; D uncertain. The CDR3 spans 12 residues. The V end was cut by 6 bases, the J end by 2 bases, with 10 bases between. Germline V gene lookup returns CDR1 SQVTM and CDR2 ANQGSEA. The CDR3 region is CSVSDEQETQYF. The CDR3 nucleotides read TGCAGCGTCAGCGACGAGCAAGAGACCCAGTACTTC.

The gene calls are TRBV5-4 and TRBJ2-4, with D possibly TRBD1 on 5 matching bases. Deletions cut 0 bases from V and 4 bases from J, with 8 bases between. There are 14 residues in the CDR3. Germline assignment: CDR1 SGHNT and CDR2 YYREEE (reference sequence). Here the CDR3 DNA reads TGTGCCAGCAGCTTGGCAGGACATAAAAACATTCAGTACTTC. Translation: CASSLAGHKNIQYF.

The CDR3 nucleotides read TGCAGCGTTGAAGGGACTGATACCGGGGAGCTGTTTTTT. Protein: CSVEGTDTGELFF. The rearrangement joins TRBV29-1 to TRBJ2-2, with D perhaps matching TRBD2 (5 bases). The CDR3 loop spans 13 amino acids. With 1 base removed from V and 5 bases from J, the gap between germline ends came to 8 bases. The germline V gene encodes CDR1 SQVTM and CDR2 ANQGSEA.

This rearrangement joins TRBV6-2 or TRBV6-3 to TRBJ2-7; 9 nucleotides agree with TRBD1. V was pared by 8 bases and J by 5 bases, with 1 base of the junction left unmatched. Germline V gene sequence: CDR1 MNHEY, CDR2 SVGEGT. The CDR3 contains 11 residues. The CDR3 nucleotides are TGTGCCAGCGGGACAGGGAACGAGCAGTACTTC. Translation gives CASGTGNEQYF.

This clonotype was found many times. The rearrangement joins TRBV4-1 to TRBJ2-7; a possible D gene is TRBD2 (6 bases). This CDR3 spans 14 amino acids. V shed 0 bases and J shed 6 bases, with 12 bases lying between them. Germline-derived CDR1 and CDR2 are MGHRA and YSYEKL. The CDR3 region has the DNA TGCGCCAGCAGCCAAGAGGGGGGACTGACCGAGCAGTACTTC. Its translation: CASSQEGGLTEQYF.

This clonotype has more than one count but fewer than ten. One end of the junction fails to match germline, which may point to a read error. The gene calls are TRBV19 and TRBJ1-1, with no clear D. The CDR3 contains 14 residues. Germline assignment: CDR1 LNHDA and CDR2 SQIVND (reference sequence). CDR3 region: CASSIRTENPEAFF. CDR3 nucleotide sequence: TGTGCCAGTAGTATCCGGACTGAGAACCCTGAAGCTTTCTTT.

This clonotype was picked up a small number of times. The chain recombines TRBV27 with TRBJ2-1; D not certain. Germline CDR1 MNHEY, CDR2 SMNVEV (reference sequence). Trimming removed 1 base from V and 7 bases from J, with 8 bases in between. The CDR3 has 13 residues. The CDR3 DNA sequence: TGTGCCAGCAGTTTATTAGGCAGGAATGAGCAGTTCTTC. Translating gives CASSLLGRNEQFF.